This T cell receptor (beta chain) is drawn from a study of metastatic and nonmetastatic thyroid tumors. About the study: Repertoires were compared across blood and tumor or nodule tissue from malignant and benign thyroid patients.

This clone was counted ten times or more. The antigen is not known. The length of the CDR3 is 11 residues. Germline lookup yields CDR1 SGDLS and CDR2 YYNGEE. Between the trimmed V and J ends, which lost 3 bases and 2 bases, there was a span of 2 bases. Original analysis: Building a distant-metastasis classifier for papillary thyroid cancer drew on CDR3 differences across clinicopathological groups. TCRdb reprocessed the PCR reads using MiXCR. TCRdb assigned the V and J calls; the authors' analysis was not used. The data hold tens of thousands of clones, with approximately 13% observed a single time. Patients underwent thyroid surgery, and none had received any treatment before it. Study conclusions and caveats: Reports indicated that malignant thyroid tumors showed significantly higher TCR beta diversity than benign nodules did, in blood and tumor.

V gene TRBV9 combines with J gene TRBJ1-1; D is ambiguous. The sample was tumor tissue. The TCR was taken from a female donor with papillary thyroid cancer or a benign thyroid nodule (not recorded which). Some clones in this sample may be carry-over from other donors' samples. CDR3 bases: TGTGCCAGCAGCGCAAACACTGAAGCTTTCTTT. Protein product: CASSANTEAFF.